One sample yielded the 19 T cell receptor beta chains listed below, sequenced in a study of cytomegalovirus exposure and HLA in healthy donors. 60 Vbeta and 13 Jbeta primers were used in PCR. TCRdb's table, derived via immunoSEQ multiplex PCR, lists solely in-frame clones and lacks some. The sample has tens of thousands of clones, roughly 76% seen once. Sequenced material: PBMCs. The receptors come from a man between 18 and 35 years old in good health and CMV-seronegative.

Comments on this clone: Other nucleotide sequences from this sample produce the same CDR3. V is TRBV5-1 and J is TRBJ2-3, with 8 bases matching TRBD1. Germline trimming cut 4 bases from V and 1 base from J; bases unmatched to any gene: 5. Germline lookup yields CDR1 SGHRS and CDR2 YFSETQ. The CDR3 loop spans 15 amino acids. CDR3 DNA: TGCGCCAGCAGCCCAGGGGGCCATGGCACAGATACGCAGTATTTT. Its translation is CASSPGGHGTDTQYF.

The chain uses TRBV6-1 and TRBJ1-1; the D is unclear. Germline V gene lookup returns CDR1 MNHNS and CDR2 SASEGT. Trimming cost V 8 bases and J 1 base, with 11 bases left between them. CDR3 length: 13 amino acids. The CDR3 nucleotides read TGTGCCAGCCTACAGAGTGGGAACACTGAAGCTTTCTTT. Its translation: CASLQSGNTEAFF.

The CDR3 reads CASSTSSGGADTQYF. CDR3 coding DNA: TGTGCCAGCTCAACTTCGAGCGGGGGGGCAGATACGCAGTATTTT. V and J are TRBV18 and TRBJ2-3; TRBD2 aligns across 10 bases. This CDR3 spans 15 amino acids. V gave up 5 bases and J gave up 4 bases; unmatched junction bases: 6. Germline V lookup: CDR1 KGHSH, CDR2 LQKENI.

The J gene is TRBJ2-1, the V gene TRBV28; 10 bases align to TRBD1. Unmatched junction bases numbered 6, after V lost 5 bases and J lost 8 bases. Germline assignment: CDR1 MDHEN and CDR2 SYDVKM. The CDR3 extends over 14 amino acids. CDR3 loop: CASSLPGQGYEQFF. The CDR3 DNA sequence: TGTGCCAGCAGTCTCCCGGGACAGGGGTATGAGCAGTTCTTC. Full variable domain (outside the CDR3, taken from reference TRBV28 and TRBJ2-1): DVKVTQSSRYLVKRTGEKVFLECVQDMDHENMFWYRQDPGLGLRLIYFSYDVKMKEKGDIPEGYSVSREKKERFSLILESASTNQTSMYLCASSLPGQGYEQFFGPGTRLTVL.

The chain carries TRBV5-6 and TRBJ1-6; D unclear. V lost 0 bases and J 5 bases, leaving 6 bases between the germline ends. This CDR3 comprises 14 residues. CDR1 is SGHDT and CDR2 is YYEEEE in the germline V gene. The CDR3 DNA is TGTGCCAGCAGCTTGGAACGGGATAATTCACCCCTCCACTTT. Its protein is CASSLERDNSPLHF.

This chain links TRBV7-2 with TRBJ2-5; tentatively, D is TRBD1 (7 bases). The CDR3 has 16 residues. The ends were cut back, 0 bases at V and 5 bases at J, with 16 bases in the middle. Germline assignment: CDR1 SGHTA and CDR2 FQGNSA. CDR3 protein: CASSLARGGGRETQYF. CDR3 sequence (DNA): TGTGCCAGCAGCTTAGCCCGAGGAGGGGGCCGGGAGACCCAGTACTTC.

The J gene is TRBJ1-1, the V gene TRBV19, with 8 bases lining up with TRBD1. Per germline, CDR1 LNHDA and CDR2 SQIVND (reference sequence). CDR3 length: 14 residues. V shed 4 bases and J 5 bases; nucleotides not matched to a gene: 6. The CDR3 sequence: CASSTQTGDTEAFF. The CDR3 DNA reads as TGTGCCAGTAGTACCCAGACAGGGGATACTGAAGCTTTCTTT. Supplemented by reference TRBV19 and TRBJ1-1, the full variable domain reads DGGITQSPKYLFRKEGQNVTLSCEQNLNHDAMYWYRQDPGQGLRLIYYSQIVNDFQKGDIAEGYSVSREKKESFPLTVTSAQKNPTAFYLCASSTQTGDTEAFFGQGTRLTVV.

This chain joins TRBV29-1 and TRBJ1-1; D may be TRBD1 (5 bases). There are 15 residues in the CDR3. Germline V gene sequence: CDR1 SQVTM, CDR2 ANQGSEA. Deletions cut 6 bases from V and 1 base from J, with 18 bases between. The CDR3 DNA reads TGCAGCGTCCCGGGGGTCGGTATGCCGAACACTGAAGCTTTCTTT. Protein product: CSVPGVGMPNTEAFF.

This chain connects TRBV4-2 to TRBJ2-1; TRBD1 aligns across 12 bases. Trimming removed 4 bases from V and 8 bases from J; junction bases left unmatched: 6. Germline CDR1 reads LGHNA; CDR2 reads YNFKEQ. The CDR3 has 15 amino acids. In DNA, the CDR3 is TGTGCCAGCAGCCCAGGGACAGGGGGCAGGTATGAGCAGTTCTTC. Translation: CASSPGTGGRYEQFF.

The V and J genes are TRBV2 and TRBJ1-5, with unresolved D. Germline V CDR1 and CDR2: SNHLY, FYNNEI. Trimming left V 6 bases short and J 4 bases short, with 10 bases between. This CDR3 is 13 amino acids long. The CDR3 DNA sequence: TGTGCCAGCAGGTGGGAGAAAAATCAGCCCCAGCATTTT. This codes for CASRWEKNQPQHF.

This chain connects TRBV7-9 to TRBJ1-2; D is undetermined. This CDR3 is 14 amino acids long. Trimming took 2 bases from V and 7 from J, leaving 14 bases between them. Germline V lookup: CDR1 SEHNR, CDR2 FQNEAQ (reference sequence). CDR3 in DNA: TGTGCCAGCAGCTTAATTCAGGCATTGCCTGGCTACACCTTC. Its translation is CASSLIQALPGYTF.

V gene TRBV15 combines with J gene TRBJ2-7; possibly TRBD2 for D (6 bases). V lost 1 base and J lost 2, with 6 bases in between. The CDR3 length is 13 residues. Germline CDR1 is LNHNV and CDR2 is YYDKDF (reference sequence). The CDR3 here is CATSRGTTYEQYF. The CDR3 region has the DNA TGTGCCACCAGCAGAGGGACTACCTACGAGCAGTACTTC. Full variable domain (remainder filled in from reference TRBV15 and TRBJ2-7): DAMVIQNPRYQVTQFGKPVTLSCSQTLNHNVMYWYQQKSSQAPKLLFHYYDKDFNNEADTPDNFQSRRPNTSFCFLDIRSPGLGDTAMYLCATSRGTTYEQYFGPGTRLTVT.

This clone appeared a few times. The rearrangement uses TRBV19 and TRBJ1-2; maybe TRBD1 (6 bases). Germline values: CDR1 LNHDA, CDR2 SQIVND (reference sequence). The V end was cut by 6 bases, the J end by 6 bases, with 11 bases between. The CDR3 sequence is 12 residues long. As DNA, the CDR3 is TGTGCCAGTAGGCGACAGGCTGATGGCTACACCTTC. It translates to CASRRQADGYTF.

This chain links TRBV6-5 with TRBJ2-3; a possible D gene is TRBD2 (6 bases). The germline CDR1 and CDR2 sequences are MNHEY and SVGAGI. The CDR3 extends over 11 amino acids. V lost 8 bases to trimming and J lost 4 bases, with 7 bases between them. This CDR3 is CASWGADTQYF. The CDR3 nucleotides read TGTGCCAGCTGGGGGGCAGATACGCAGTATTTT.

The rearrangement joins TRBV5-5 to TRBJ2-7, with D hard to call. The CDR3 runs to 14 residues. Per germline, CDR1 SGHKS and CDR2 YYEKEE (reference sequence). V lost 1 base, J lost 3 bases, and 11 bases lay in between. CDR3 region: CASSLFSWDYEQYV. The DNA for the CDR3 is TGTGCCAGCAGCTTGTTCTCCTGGGACTACGAGCAGTACGTC.

This clone was seen just once. The rearrangement uses TRBV18 and TRBJ1-5; 9 nucleotides match TRBD1. The CDR3 contains 16 residues. Per the germline V gene, CDR1 is KGHSH and CDR2 is LQKENI. V shed 3 bases and J 5 bases; nucleotides not matched to a gene: 8. CDR3 loop: CASSPSNRGQDQPQHF. The CDR3 nucleotides are TGTGCCAGCTCACCGTCTAACAGGGGGCAAGATCAGCCCCAGCATTTT.

This chain joins TRBV6-6 and TRBJ1-2, with D unresolved. CDR3 length equals 15 residues. V dropped 1 base and J dropped 2 bases, with 11 bases sitting between them. Germline CDR1 and CDR2: MNHNY and SVGAGI (reference sequence). As DNA, the CDR3 is TGTGCCAGCAGTTACTGGGAGGCGGGGAACTATGGCTACACCTTC. Its translation: CASSYWEAGNYGYTF.

The chain couples TRBV4-1 to TRBJ1-2, with D perhaps matching TRBD1 (6 bases). Trimming left V 8 bases short and J 0 bases short, with 13 bases between. Germline CDR1 MGHRA, CDR2 YSYEKL. The CDR3 runs to 14 residues. The CDR3 protein is CASAQGKANYGYTF. CDR3 nucleotides: TGCGCCAGCGCTCAGGGGAAGGCTAACTATGGCTACACCTTC.

In its sample, this clone was seen a few times. The chain carries TRBV5-1 and TRBJ1-2; D is perhaps TRBD1 (6 bases). This CDR3 is built from 16 residues. V gave up 0 bases and J gave up 8 bases, with 20 bases separating them. Germline V lookup: CDR1 SGHRS, CDR2 YFSETQ. The CDR3 DNA reads as TGCGCCAGCAGCTTGGCCAGGTGGGGGCAAGAGTTCGGCTACACCTTC. Amino acid sequence: CASSLARWGQEFGYTF.